This is a list of T cell receptor beta chains from one sample in a study of response to subunit inactivated influenza vaccine. TCRdb re-called the RT-PCR reads with MiXCR, one entry per CDR3 protein. This table holds roughly 570,000 distinct CDR3 sequences, less than 15% found once. The sequencing here drew on PBMCs from blood, taken 11 to 12 days after vaccination. These receptor sequences come from a man aged 50-60 years who received an inactivated influenza vaccine. Both conserved end residues are part of each CDR3. The D gene is left open where the match is weak. Clone size is stated in some rows and not others, as once, few, many or a class when expanded.

d_gene,j_gene,v_gene,abundance,CDR3nt,CDR3aa
NA,TRBJ2-2,TRBV12-3/TRBV12-4,NA,TGTGCCAGCAGTTTTACGACAGTAACGAACACCGGGGAGCTGTTTTTT,CASSFTTVTNTGELFF
NA,TRBJ1-1,TRBV7-2,many,TGTGCCAGCTTACCGGGACTCAACACTGAAGCTTTCTTT,CASLPGLNTEAFF
TRBD2,TRBJ2-1,TRBV6-2/TRBV6-3,few,TGTGCCAGCAGATCCGGACTAGCCGACTACAATGAGCAGTTCTTC,CASRSGLADYNEQFF
TRBD2,TRBJ2-5,TRBV20-1,few,TGCAGTGCTAGGGGGACTAGCGGGAACGTAGAGACCCAGTACTTC,CSARGTSGNVETQYF
NA,TRBJ1-3,TRBV7-2,many,TGTGCCAGCAGCCCCCGACAGAGCTCTGGAAACACCATATATTTT,CASSPRQSSGNTIYF
NA,TRBJ1-4,TRBV21-1,NA,TGTGCCAGCAGCATCGGCAGGGCTAATGAAAAACTGTTTTTT,CASSIGRANEKLFF
TRBD1,TRBJ2-7,TRBV29-1,NA,TGCAGCGGCCACCCGGACAGGTACGAGCAGTACTTC,CSGHPDRYEQYF
NA,TRBJ2-3,TRBV2,few,TGTGCCAGCAATCAAGCGGAGGGCACAGATACGCAGTATTTT,CASNQAEGTDTQYF
TRBD2,TRBJ2-7,TRBV30,NA,TGTGCCTGGAGTGCCGACAGCGGGGCCCAGTACTTC,CAWSADSGAQYF
NA,TRBJ1-3,TRBV12-3/TRBV12-4,few,TGTGCCAGCATCCGGACGACTGGAAACACCATATATTTT,CASIRTTGNTIYF
NA,TRBJ2-7,TRBV11-2,NA,TGTGCCAGCAGCGTCCTCTGGGACAAGGGTTACGAGCAGTACTTC,CASSVLWDKGYEQYF
TRBD1,TRBJ2-2,TRBV12-3/TRBV12-4,few,TGTGCCAGCAGTCTTGGACAGGGAGGAAACACCGGGGAGCTGTTTTTT,CASSLGQGGNTGELFF
TRBD2,TRBJ2-3,TRBV7-2,NA,TGTGCCAGCAGCTTAGCCCGACTAGCGGGCGCTACGCAGTATTTT,CASSLARLAGATQYF
NA,TRBJ1-2,TRBV5-1,many,TGCGCCAGCAGCTTGGAAGCCGGGGGGAGAGGCTACACCTTC,CASSLEAGGRGYTF
NA,TRBJ2-2,TRBV20-1,NA,TGCAGTGCTAGAGTCGACAGAGTGCCCGGGGAGCTGTTTTTT,CSARVDRVPGELFF
TRBD1,TRBJ1-1,TRBV4-2,few,TGTGCCAGCAGCCAGGAAGACAGGGAGTACACTGAAGCTTTCTTT,CASSQEDREYTEAFF
TRBD2,TRBJ2-6,TRBV6-1,few,TGTGCCAGCAGTATGGCTAGCGGGAATGGGGCCAACGTCCTGACTTTC,CASSMASGNGANVLTF
NA,TRBJ2-1,TRBV28,NA,TGTGCCAGCAATGCGGGGAGGAATGAGCAGTTCTTC,CASNAGRNEQFF
TRBD2,TRBJ2-1,TRBV18,once,TGTGCCAGCTCACCAGCCCTAGCGGGAGGACCGGGCAATGAGCAGTTCTTC,CASSPALAGGPGNEQFF
NA,TRBJ2-1,TRBV20-1,NA,TGCAGTGCCCCCCGCGGGAAGTACAATGAGCAGTTCTTC,CSAPRGKYNEQFF
TRBD2,TRBJ2-2,TRBV5-4,few,TGTGCCAGCAGCTTGGCCGGGGGGCCAAGGACTAGCCCTCCCGGAATGAACACCGGGGAGCTGTTTTTT,CASSLAGGPRTSPPGMNTGELFF
TRBD2,TRBJ2-4,TRBV20-1,few,TGCAGTGCTCCTCAAGGGGCGGGGGTAGACAAAAACATTCAGTACTTC,CSAPQGAGVDKNIQYF
TRBD1,TRBJ2-2,TRBV6-4,few,TGTGCCAGCAGAAGACAGGGGGCAGGCGGGGAGCTGTTTTTT,CASRRQGAGGELFF